The following is a T cell receptor beta chain sequence with its context. Its antigen specificity is not known. No qualities accompany the bases; no much larger clone lies one base away. These data are taken from a study of blood T cells in healthy people across ages (dated by TCRdb to the mid-2010s). For the study in its entirety: In model experiments, roughly one uniquely barcoded TCR beta cDNA molecule per two T cells was captured by template switching. Age-related changes in TCR beta repertoire diversity were measured in the study by deep sequencing normalized with unique cDNA molecular identifiers. Four age groups were formed from the donors: young (average 16 years), middle-aged (around 41), aged (roughly 59) and long-lived (roughly 81). To avoid experimental bias, donors of different ages were distributed randomly across sequencing lanes. For two donors (one aged 18 to 30 and one aged 80 or older), the study analyzed two additional independent replicas of 1 million unique cDNA reads from the same blood draw. The research as a whole found: Compared with the aged group, the long-lived group had more naive CD4+ T cells, fewer expanded clones and increased TCR diversity, suggesting age selection. Total diversity estimates from one million sequenced T cells were considered lower bounds and underestimates. A strong correlation was found between observed TCR beta diversity and the percentage of naive T cells measured by flow cytometry. Because donor CMV infection status was unknown, age-related changes in expanded clonotypes were potentially confounded. Conclusive comparison of naive and antigen-experienced compartments was prevented by the profiling of bulk unsorted PBMCs. Observed TCR beta diversity per million T cells fell roughly linearly with age, and a significant reduction was already apparent by age around 39.

Library preparation used 5' RACE. This sample was sequenced with an Illumina HiSeq 2500. A second about 7 to 12 cycle PCR used a sample-barcoded 5' primer and a J-beta primer mix. A template-switch 5' adaptor carrying 12 random nucleotides introduced a unique molecular identifier onto each TCR beta cDNA molecule. Each sample yielded at least 2.5 million CDR3-containing paired-end reads. First-strand cDNA synthesis was performed from all RNA using the Mint cDNA synthesis kit, with priming by a TRBC-specific oligonucleotide. Following uracil-DNA glycosylase treatment, a first 18-cycle PCR with universal primers M1SS and BC2_uni_R was performed on all cDNA. Per the authors' processing: Normalization of each sample was performed by random selection of 1 million high-quality reads, each carrying a distinct molecular identifier. Reads sharing molecular identifiers were discarded rather than binned into consensus sequences. MiTCR, with a Q25 quality threshold and the strictest error-elimination algorithm, was used for CDR3 identification, clonotype clustering and error correction. A nonparametric unseen species model with Euler transformation was used to estimate a lower bound on total TCR beta diversity. The raw public reads went through TCRdb reprocessing: fastp at Q25, MiXCR clone calling, in-frame beta chains kept. Each record represents a unique CDR3 protein, reported with the most common genes and DNA among its rows. The V and J calls and clone size are TCRdb's, not the authors'. The sample contains about 1,600,000 distinct CDR3 sequences, 42% of them found a single time. Around 8% of the sample is taken by the ten largest.

The CDR3 starts with the cysteine, ends with the phenylalanine, and has 14 residues. Just CDR3 DNA is preserved here, 42 bases in frame from base 1. The germline V gene gives CDR1 as MNHEY and CDR2 as SVGEGT. The germline V and J ends show losses of 8 bases and 4 bases respectively, and no gene match explains 5 bases of the junction. The 39 donors, aged 6 to 90 years, were systemically healthy Caucasian individuals from Russia. About 9.1 milliliters of peripheral blood were collected from each donor into EDTA-treated Vacutainer tubes. Ficoll-Paque density-gradient centrifugation was used to isolate PBMCs, with at least 6 million obtained per sample. Trizol reagent was used to extract total RNA from the PBMCs, yielding at least 6 micrograms per sample. The percentages of naive CD45RAhigh/CD27high T cells were determined by flow cytometry on a PBMC aliquot from every donor.

This clonotype originated in a woman aged 18-30 years in good health. The sample comprised blood. In this chain, TRBV6-2 or TRBV6-3 is recombined with TRBJ2-6; 7 central nucleotides agree with TRBD1. In nucleotide form, the sequence is TGTGCCAGCCTTACAGGGGTCGGGGCCAACGTCCTGACTTTC. This gives the protein CASLTGVGANVLTF.